This entry describes one T cell receptor beta chain. No antigen is known for it. Single viable CD3+CD4+CD8-CD45RO+ cells were sorted as the memory CD4+ T cells. These data come from a study of memory CD4+ T cells and cytomegalovirus serostatus. At the level of the study: This sample comes from healthy Belgian adults, 9 CMV seropositive, under 25 seronegative. Study conclusions and caveats: A US-trained random forest predicted CMV serostatus with median AUC about 0.92. CD4+ memory repertoires contained about two fifths of the 164 reported CMV TCRbeta sequences.

Authors' methods: After removing out-of-frame reads, 2,204,828 distinct TCRbeta sequences remained. Some clones are missing from TCRdb's copy, which holds only in-frame ones; the method was immunoSEQ multiplex PCR. D and trimming were read from the DNA, whereas the V and J calls and clone size are those reported in that table. The profile shows fewer than 75,000 clones, more than 60% of them singletons. The CDR3 spans 11 residues. Germline V gene sequence: CDR1 MNHEY, CDR2 SMNVEV (reference sequence). The germline V and J ends were trimmed by 5 bases and 7 bases, with 6 bases remaining between them. The sequenced sample was memory CD4+ T cells from blood. This rearrangement joins TRBV27 to TRBJ1-3; D is ambiguous. The clonotype originates from an adult in good health and CMV-seronegative. The DNA of the CDR3 is TGTGCCAGCAGTAATGGGAACACCATATATTTT. This sequence encodes CASSNGNTIYF.